This is a list of T cell receptor beta chains from one sample in a study of cytomegalovirus exposure and HLA in healthy donors. The data were produced by immunoSEQ multiplex PCR, yet TCRdb's version contains in-frame clones alone and is incomplete. The repertoire holds approximately 100,000 clones, with about four fifths as singletons. Sequenced sample: PBMCs. The receptors originated from a female donor in good health and CMV-seropositive. CDR3s include the opening cysteine and the closing phenylalanine or tryptophan. Each record gives: V gene, D gene, J gene, clone size, CDR3 DNA, CDR3 protein. The D gene is left open where the match is weak. Clone size, where shown, is once, few, many, or a class for clones that have expanded.

>TRBV5-1|NA|TRBJ2-6|NA
TGCGCCAGCAGCGAGGGAACTGGGGCCAACGTCCTGACTTTC
CASSEGTGANVLTF
>TRBV7-8|TRBD1|TRBJ1-2|once
TGTGCCAGCAGCTCGATTTCCGGGACAGGGGTCCTAGCTAACTATGGCTACACCTTC
CASSSISGTGVLANYGYTF
>TRBV27|NA|TRBJ2-7|NA
TGTGCCAGCAGTTCTAGCATCTACGAGCAGTACTTC
CASSSSIYEQYF
>TRBV15|TRBD1|TRBJ1-2|once
TGTGCCACCAGCAGATCTCGACAGGGCCCCTATGGCTACACCTTC
CATSRSRQGPYGYTF
>TRBV4-3|TRBD1|TRBJ1-2|NA
TGCGCCAGCAGCCAAGACGGGGCAGGGGGCAGCTATGGCTACACCTTC
CASSQDGAGGSYGYTF
>TRBV19|NA|TRBJ2-2|once
TGTGCCAGTAGTATAGTCCCCGGGGTAGGAGGAACCGGGGAGCTGTTTTTT
CASSIVPGVGGTGELFF
>TRBV11-2|NA|TRBJ2-5|NA
TGTGCCAGCAGCTTTGTCCAAATCCAGACCCAGTACTTC
CASSFVQIQTQYF
>TRBV30|NA|TRBJ2-2|NA
TGTGCCCGAAGGGGGGAGGGGAGGTGGCCCGGGGAGCTGTTTTTT
CARRGEGRWPGELFF
>TRBV29-1|NA|TRBJ2-1|NA
TGCAGCGCCCCCCTGTACAATGAGCAGTTCTTC
CSAPLYNEQFF
>TRBV7-9|NA|TRBJ2-7|NA
TGTGCCAGCAGCTTAGAGAACAGACCCTACGAGCAGTACTTC
CASSLENRPYEQYF
>TRBV11-3|TRBD2|TRBJ2-3|NA
TGTGCCAGCAGCTTAGACCCTAGCGGGGGCACAGATACGCAGTATTTT
CASSLDPSGGTDTQYF
>TRBV7-2|NA|TRBJ2-7|few
TGTGCCAGCAGCTTAGCCGCAGGGGACCCCTACGAGCAGTACTTC
CASSLAAGDPYEQYF
>TRBV18|TRBD2|TRBJ2-2|NA
TGTGCCAGCTCACCACGGCTAGCGGGAGGGCCCGCCGGGGAGCTGTTTTTT
CASSPRLAGGPAGELFF
>TRBV27|TRBD2|TRBJ2-7|NA
TGTGCCAGCAGTCTGCGGACTAGCGGGGGGGTGGGATTATCCCACGAGCAGTACTTC
CASSLRTSGGVGLSHEQYF
>TRBV6-5|NA|TRBJ2-7|NA
TGTGCCAGCAGTTACAGGGGGGAGGGCATCTACGAGCAGTACTTC
CASSYRGEGIYEQYF
>TRBV18|NA|TRBJ2-3|NA
TGTGCCAGCTCACCACGAACGGGATTGAGCACAGATACGCAGTATTTT
CASSPRTGLSTDTQYF
>TRBV9|NA|TRBJ2-7|NA
TGTGCCAGCAGCCTTGGGGGGGCCTCCTACGAGCAGTACTTC
CASSLGGASYEQYF
>TRBV18|TRBD1|TRBJ2-7|NA
TGTGCCAGTAAGACCCCCAGGGGGCGGGAGCAGTACTTC
CASKTPRGREQYF
>TRBV6-5|TRBD1|TRBJ2-3|NA
TGTGCCAGCACTTCCGGGACAGGGGGCACAGATACGCAGTATTTT
CASTSGTGGTDTQYF
>TRBV19|TRBD1|TRBJ1-4|NA
TGTGCCAGTAGCCTCCGAGGGACAGGGGATGAAAAACTGTTTTTT
CASSLRGTGDEKLFF
>TRBV2|TRBD2|TRBJ2-1|NA
TGTGCCAGCTACCCGCTAGCGGGGGGCAATGAGCAGTTCTTC
CASYPLAGGNEQFF
>TRBV10-1|NA|TRBJ1-5|NA
TGCGCCAGCAGTGCCCCTACAGGGCACTTCGCGCATTTT
CASSAPTGHFAHF
>TRBV7-9|TRBD2|TRBJ2-1|NA
TGTTCCAGCAGCCTGCTACTAGCGGGATACAATGAGCAGTTCTTC
CSSSLLLAGYNEQFF
>TRBV9|TRBD1|TRBJ1-2|NA
TGTGCCAGCAGCGTAGTGACAGGGGGCCGAGGCTACACCTTC
CASSVVTGGRGYTF
>TRBV19|NA|TRBJ2-1|NA
TGTGCCAGTAGTATACTTGGGGGGGCTGAGAATGAGCAGTTCTTC
CASSILGGAENEQFF
>TRBV7-2|TRBD2|TRBJ2-1|NA
TGTGCCAGCAGCTTAAGCGGGGGGCGCAATGAGCAGTTCTTC
CASSLSGGRNEQFF